These 21 T cell receptor beta chains came from one sample sequenced in a study of T cells after yellow fever vaccination. A single record per CDR3 protein comes from TCRdb applying MiXCR to the 5' RACE reads. Among about 340,000 distinct CDR3 sequences listed, around 12% were seen once. Sequencing was performed on CD4+ T cells sorted from PBMCs, taken 15 days after the yellow fever booster vaccination. These TCRs come from a man aged 18-30 years who received the YFV17D yellow fever vaccine.

The chain carries TRBV24-1 and TRBJ1-2; D perhaps matches TRBD1 (6 bases). The CDR3 extends over 14 amino acids. V lost 5 bases and J lost 4, with 13 bases in between. The germline V gene encodes CDR1 KGHDR and CDR2 SFDVKD. CDR3 sequence reads: CATSAADRSYGYTF. The DNA for the CDR3 is TGTGCCACCAGTGCCGCTGACAGGAGCTATGGCTACACCTTC.

The rearrangement joins TRBV5-1 to TRBJ1-6; no clear D gene. V was shortened by 1 base and J by 10 bases, with 6 bases between the two germline ends. Germline CDR1 reads SGHRS; CDR2 reads YFSETQ. The CDR3 loop spans 12 amino acids. The CDR3 coding sequence is TGCGCCAGCAGCTTGAATGGCTCACCCCTCCACTTT. Translating it yields CASSLNGSPLHF.

V usage is TRBV10-3 and J usage is TRBJ1-1, with D hard to call. Germline V gene lookup returns CDR1 ENHRY and CDR2 SYGVKD. The CDR3 has 14 residues. Trimming shortened V by 3 bases and J by 5 bases, and 13 bases separated the two germline ends. Here the CDR3 reads CAISDHVLGTEAFF. CDR3 nucleotides: TGTGCCATCAGTGACCACGTATTAGGTACTGAAGCTTTCTTT.

This clonotype was counted only a few times. This chain joins TRBV2 and TRBJ2-3; D not resolved. V lost 5 bases and J lost 4, with 16 bases in between. Germline loops: CDR1 SNHLY, CDR2 FYNNEI. CDR3 length: 15 residues. The CDR3 DNA is TGTGCCAGCAGTCGACCCCCCACGCAGGCAGATACGCAGTATTTT. As protein: CASSRPPTQADTQYF. Full variable domain (outside the CDR3, taken from reference TRBV2 and TRBJ2-3): EPEVTQTPSHQVTQMGQEVILRCVPISNHLYFYWYRQILGQKVEFLVSFYNNEISEKSEIFDDQFSVERPDGSNFTLKIRSTKLEDSAMYFCASSRPPTQADTQYFGPGTRLTVL.

This clonotype was recorded a few times. V gene TRBV6-1 combines with J gene TRBJ1-5; unclear D gene. The CDR3 spans 16 residues. Germline V gene sequence: CDR1 MNHNS, CDR2 SASEGT. Trimming cost V 7 bases and J 6 bases, with 22 bases left between them. The CDR3 bases are TGTGCCAGCATAACCGGAGGACTCAATTCGGGTCAGCCCCAGCATTTT. Its protein product is CASITGGLNSGQPQHF.

The V gene is TRBV10-3, the J gene TRBJ2-1; 12 nucleotides line up with TRBD1. The CDR3 extends over 13 amino acids. Looked up from germline, CDR1 is ENHRY and CDR2 is SYGVKD. Trimming removed 9 bases from V and 10 bases from J; junction bases left unmatched: 7. The CDR3 loop is CAIQGQGAGEQFF. The CDR3 DNA reads as TGTGCCATACAGGGACAGGGGGCGGGCGAGCAGTTCTTC.

This sequence joins TRBV7-4 and TRBJ2-4; 7 nucleotides match TRBD1. This CDR3 contains 17 residues. The V gene end was trimmed by 5 bases and the J gene end by 0 bases; junction bases not matched to a gene: 10. Germline CDR1 SGHVT, CDR2 SQSDAQ. The CDR3 is CASSVIQGKKAKNIQYF. The CDR3 DNA reads as TGTGCCAGCAGCGTTATACAGGGGAAGAAAGCCAAAAACATTCAGTACTTC.

This clonotype was counted at least ten times. The chain uses TRBV7-8 and TRBJ1-5; D is ambiguous. CDR3 length equals 15 residues. The V and J ends lost 5 bases and 3 bases respectively, with 14 bases between them. Germline values: CDR1 SGHVS, CDR2 FQNEAQ. In nucleotides, the CDR3 is TGTGCCAGCAGCCCTCGCCGCCTTGCCAATCAGCCCCAGCATTTT. Translating gives CASSPRRLANQPQHF. Variable domain in full (rest from reference TRBV7-8 and TRBJ1-5): GAGVSQSPRYKVAKRGQDVALRCDPISGHVSLFWYQQALGQGPEFLTYFQNEAQLDKSGLPSDRFFAERPEGSVSTLKIQRTQQEDSAVYLCASSPRRLANQPQHFGDGTRLSIL.

This chain connects TRBV5-6 to TRBJ2-1; no definite D call. Trimming stripped 4 bases from V and 10 bases from J, with 15 bases between. The CDR3 extends over 13 amino acids. Looked up from germline, CDR1 is SGHDT and CDR2 is YYEEEE. The CDR3 reads CASSLPSLREQFF. The CDR3 nucleotides are TGTGCCAGCAGCCTTCCGAGCCTTAGAGAGCAGTTCTTC.

The genes are TRBV19 and TRBJ2-3; D remains unclear. The germline V gene encodes CDR1 LNHDA and CDR2 SQIVND (reference sequence). Trimming removed 3 bases from V and 1 base from J, with 5 bases in between. This CDR3 region has 13 residues. Here the CDR3 DNA reads TGTGCCAGTAGTATTATCGGCACAGATACGCAGTATTTT. Protein sequence: CASSIIGTDTQYF.

The chain carries TRBV7-2 and TRBJ1-2, with D tentatively TRBD1 (6 bases). Germline V CDR1 and CDR2: SGHTA, FQGNSA. This CDR3 region has 14 residues. V gave up 5 bases and J gave up 2 bases, with 12 bases separating them. The CDR3 region has the DNA TGTGCCAGCAGCAGGACCCAGGGGAACTATGGCTACACCTTC. Protein product: CASSRTQGNYGYTF.

The chain couples TRBV5-6 to TRBJ1-2; D unclear. Trimming cost V 3 bases and J 1 base, with 7 bases left between them. The CDR3 has 13 amino acids. Germline V lookup: CDR1 SGHDT, CDR2 YYEEEE. The CDR3 loop reads CASSWDLNYGYTF. The CDR3 DNA sequence: TGTGCCAGCAGCTGGGATCTTAACTATGGCTACACCTTC.

The rearrangement joins TRBV6-5 to TRBJ1-5, with 9 positions matching TRBD1. J lost 6 bases, V lost 4 bases, and 7 bases had no gene match. This CDR3 has 15 residues. Germline values: CDR1 MNHEY, CDR2 SVGAGI. Here the CDR3 reads CASSSGQGWTQPQHF. The CDR3 DNA follows: TGTGCCAGCAGTTCGGGACAGGGTTGGACTCAGCCCCAGCATTTT.

Only a few counts were recorded for this clonotype. This chain uses TRBV20-1 with TRBJ1-5, with D possibly matching TRBD1 (5 bases). The germline CDR1 and CDR2 sequences are DFQATT and SNEGSKA (reference sequence). The V end was cut by 3 bases, the J end by 2 bases, with 17 bases between. The CDR3 runs 16 residues. The CDR3 protein is CSASGRESVGNQPQHF. The DNA for the CDR3 is TGCAGTGCTAGCGGCAGGGAATCGGTGGGCAATCAGCCCCAGCATTTT.

This clonotype came up a few times. This chain joins TRBV7-2 and TRBJ2-5; D gene ambiguous. The CDR3 consists of 14 residues. Trimming left V 6 bases short and J 1 base short, with 12 bases between. Germline assignment: CDR1 SGHTA and CDR2 FQGNSA. The CDR3 protein is CASSFGRAQETQYF. DNA of the CDR3: TGTGCCAGCAGTTTCGGCCGGGCCCAAGAGACCCAGTACTTC.

J is TRBJ2-1 and V is TRBV4-2; 8 nucleotides match TRBD2. CDR1 LGHNA and CDR2 YNFKEQ come from the germline V gene. The CDR3 has 14 residues. The V segment lost 4 bases and the J segment 5 bases; nucleotides outside the gene matches: 4. In DNA, the CDR3 is TGTGCCAGCAGCCCCGCGGGGGGCAACAATGAGCAGTTCTTC. Translation gives CASSPAGGNNEQFF.

The CDR3: CASSKRSQRQGDTEAFF. Here the CDR3 DNA reads TGTGCCAGCAGCAAAAGATCCCAAAGACAGGGGGACACTGAAGCTTTCTTT. J is TRBJ1-1 and V is TRBV21-1; the table's D call TRBD1 went unverified against the DNA. TRBV21-1 is a pseudogene locus. The CDR3 sequence is 17 residues long.

The chain joins TRBV30 to TRBJ2-1, with D possibly being TRBD1 (6 bases). The CDR3 is made up of 10 amino acids. CDR1 and CDR2 (germline): GTSNPN, SVGIG (reference sequence). Trimming removed 6 bases from V and 10 bases from J, with 10 bases in between. The CDR3 coding sequence is TGTGCCTGCGAAGGGGGAGAGCAGTTCTTC. Translated, it gives CACEGGEQFF.

This clonotype has ten or more counts. V and J are TRBV4-3 and TRBJ1-3; D unresolved. V was pared by 0 bases and J by 4 bases, with 4 bases between. The CDR3 sequence is 13 residues long. Germline V lookup: CDR1 LGHNA, CDR2 YSLEER. DNA for the CDR3: TGCGCCAGCAGCCAAGATCGGGGAAACACCATATATTTT. It specifies CASSQDRGNTIYF.

J is TRBJ2-1 and V is TRBV25-1; D is undetermined. This CDR3 is 13 amino acids long. V lost 8 bases and J lost 4, with 12 bases in between. CDR1 and CDR2 from the germline V gene are MGHDK and SYGVNS. The CDR3 loop reads CASGVRVYNEQFF. In nucleotides, the CDR3 is TGTGCCAGCGGGGTTAGGGTATACAATGAGCAGTTCTTC.

This clonotype has just a few counts. This chain connects TRBV12-3 or TRBV12-4 to TRBJ1-2, with no clear D. The CDR3 extends over 14 amino acids. V lost 5 bases to trimming and J lost 0 bases, with 10 bases between them. CDR3 in DNA: TGTGCCAGCAGTGTTCAGATATCTAACTATGGCTACACCTTC. Its translation is CASSVQISNYGYTF.